This TCR beta chain was documented in a study of CD8 T cells in ankylosing spondylitis. V lost 8 bases and J 5 bases, leaving 16 bases between the germline ends. This CDR3 comprises 15 residues. Germline-derived CDR1 and CDR2 are MNHNS and SASEGT. MiXCR was run by TCRdb on the 5' RACE reads, yielding one entry per CDR3 protein. Of more than 60,000 distinct CDR3 sequences in the sample, 6.2% were seen once. This clonotype was observed a handful of times. The sequenced sample consisted of synovial fluid, either unsorted or a sorted T cell fraction (not recorded which). The sequence was obtained from a male donor with ankylosing spondylitis. This rearrangement joins TRBV6-1 to TRBJ1-6; D might be TRBD1 (5 bases). This CDR3 is CASGKLGRNNSPLHF. The CDR3 bases are TGTGCCAGCGGGAAATTGGGACGGAATAATTCACCCCTCCACTTT.